Listed here is a single TCR beta chain. The data were obtained in a study of T cell changes during pregnancy in multiple sclerosis. The CDR3 has 13 amino acids. Looked up from germline, CDR1 is GTSNPN and CDR2 is SVGIG (reference sequence). Deletions cut 0 bases from V and 6 bases from J, with 12 bases between. The data were produced by immunoSEQ multiplex PCR, yet TCRdb's version contains in-frame clones alone and is incomplete. The table includes tens of thousands of clones, more than 85% detected once. Sample: CD4+ T cells from peripheral blood mononuclear cells, taken in the third trimester of pregnancy. The clonotype originates from a female donor with multiple sclerosis, enrolled in a pregnancy study. This chain connects TRBV30 to TRBJ2-7; D unclear. This chain's CDR3 is CAWSVREVGEQYF. CDR3 in DNA: TGTGCCTGGAGTGTACGAGAGGTGGGCGAGCAGTACTTC.